This T cell receptor (beta chain) was captured in a study of TIL therapy for anti-PD-1-resistant metastatic lung cancer. Time point denoted: pre-treatment sample, taken before nivolumab and TIL therapy. The tumor samples were excised metastases, mostly pleural nodules or supraclavicular lymph nodes. This was the immunoSEQ v3 assay. The method was immunoSEQ multiplex PCR; TCRdb's version includes in-frame clones alone and lacks a portion of them. Found here are roughly 50,000 clones, just over 70% of them singletons; the top ten hold roughly 5.6%. The source was tumor tissue, collected at baseline. The sequence was obtained from a person between 30 and 79 years old with non-small cell lung cancer.

The CDR3 loop is CASSSKGKQYF. The CDR3 nucleotides read TGTGCCAGCAGTTCTAAGGGGAAGCAGTACTTC. This chain links TRBV6-5 with TRBJ2-7, with D possibly being TRBD1 (5 bases). Between the trimmed V and J ends, which lost 4 bases and 8 bases, there was a span of 9 bases. The CDR3 length is 11 residues. CDR1 and CDR2 from the germline V gene are MNHEY and SVGAGI.